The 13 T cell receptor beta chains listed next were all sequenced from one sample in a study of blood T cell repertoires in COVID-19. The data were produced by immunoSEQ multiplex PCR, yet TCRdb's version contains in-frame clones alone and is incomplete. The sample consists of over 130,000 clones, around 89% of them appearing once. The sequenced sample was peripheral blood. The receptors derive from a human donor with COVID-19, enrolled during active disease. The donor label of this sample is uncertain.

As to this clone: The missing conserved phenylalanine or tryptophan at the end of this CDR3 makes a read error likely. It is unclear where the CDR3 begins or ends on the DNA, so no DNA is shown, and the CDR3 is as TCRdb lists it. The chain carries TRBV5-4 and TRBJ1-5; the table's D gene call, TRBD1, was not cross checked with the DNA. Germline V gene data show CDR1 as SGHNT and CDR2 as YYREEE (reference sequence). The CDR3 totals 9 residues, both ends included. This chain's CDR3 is CASSTGAGL.

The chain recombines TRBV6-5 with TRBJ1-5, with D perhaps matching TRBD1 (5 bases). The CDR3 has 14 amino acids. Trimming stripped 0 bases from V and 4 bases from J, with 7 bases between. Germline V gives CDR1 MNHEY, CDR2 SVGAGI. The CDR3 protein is CASSYSGGNQPQHF. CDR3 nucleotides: TGTGCCAGCAGTTACTCTGGGGGGAATCAGCCCCAGCATTTT.

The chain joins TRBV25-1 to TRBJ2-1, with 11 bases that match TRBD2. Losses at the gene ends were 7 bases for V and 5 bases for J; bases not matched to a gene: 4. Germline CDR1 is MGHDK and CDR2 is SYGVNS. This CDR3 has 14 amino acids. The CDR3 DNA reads TGTGCCAGCACCGGGACTAGCGGACACAATGAGCAGTTCTTC. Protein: CASTGTSGHNEQFF.

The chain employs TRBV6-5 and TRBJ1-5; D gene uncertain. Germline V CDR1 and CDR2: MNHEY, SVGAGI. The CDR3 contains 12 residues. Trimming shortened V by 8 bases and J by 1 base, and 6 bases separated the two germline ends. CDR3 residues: CASGRSNQPQHF. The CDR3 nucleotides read TGTGCCAGCGGGAGGAGCAATCAGCCCCAGCATTTT.

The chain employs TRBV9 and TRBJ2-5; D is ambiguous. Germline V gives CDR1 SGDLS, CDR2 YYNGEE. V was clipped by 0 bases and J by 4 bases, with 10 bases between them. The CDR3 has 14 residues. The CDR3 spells CASSVVGDLETQYF. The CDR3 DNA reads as TGTGCCAGCAGCGTAGTAGGAGATCTAGAGACCCAGTACTTC.

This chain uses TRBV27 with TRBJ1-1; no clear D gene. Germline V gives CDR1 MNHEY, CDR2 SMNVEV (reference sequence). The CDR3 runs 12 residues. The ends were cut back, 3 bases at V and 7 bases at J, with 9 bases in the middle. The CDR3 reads CASSFMGSEAFF. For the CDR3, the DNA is TGTGCCAGCAGTTTCATGGGGAGTGAAGCTTTCTTT.

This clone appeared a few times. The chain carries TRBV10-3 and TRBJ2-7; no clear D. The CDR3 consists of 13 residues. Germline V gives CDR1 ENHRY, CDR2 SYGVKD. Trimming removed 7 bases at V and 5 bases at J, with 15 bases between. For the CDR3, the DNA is TGTGCCATCATGCCACAGCATGGCGACGAGCAGTACTTC. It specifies CAIMPQHGDEQYF.

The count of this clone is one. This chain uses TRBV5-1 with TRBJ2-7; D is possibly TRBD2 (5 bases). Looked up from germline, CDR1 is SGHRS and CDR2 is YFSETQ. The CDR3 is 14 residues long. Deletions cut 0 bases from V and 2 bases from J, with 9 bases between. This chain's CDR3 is CASSLDDGAYEQYF. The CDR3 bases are TGCGCCAGCAGCTTGGATGACGGGGCCTACGAGCAGTACTTC.

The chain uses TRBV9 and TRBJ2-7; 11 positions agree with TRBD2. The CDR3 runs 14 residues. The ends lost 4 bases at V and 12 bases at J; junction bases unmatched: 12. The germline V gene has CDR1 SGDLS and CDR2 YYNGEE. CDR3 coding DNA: TGTGCCAGCAGCATGACCGGGACTAGCGGCGATCGGTACTTC. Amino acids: CASSMTGTSGDRYF.

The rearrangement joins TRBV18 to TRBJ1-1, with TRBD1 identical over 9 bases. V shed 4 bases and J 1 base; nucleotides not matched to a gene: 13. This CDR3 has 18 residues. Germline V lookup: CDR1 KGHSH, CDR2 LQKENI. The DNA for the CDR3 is TGTGCCAGCTCACTAATTTCCGGGACAGGGAATGGGAACACTGAAGCTTTCTTT. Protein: CASSLISGTGNGNTEAFF.

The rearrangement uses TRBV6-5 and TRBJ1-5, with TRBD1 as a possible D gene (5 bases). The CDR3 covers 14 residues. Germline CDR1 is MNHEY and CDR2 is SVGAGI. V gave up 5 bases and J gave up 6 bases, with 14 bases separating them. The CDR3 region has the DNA TGTGCCAGCAGTACAGAAGGGGATCTTCAGCCCCAGCATTTT. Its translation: CASSTEGDLQPQHF.

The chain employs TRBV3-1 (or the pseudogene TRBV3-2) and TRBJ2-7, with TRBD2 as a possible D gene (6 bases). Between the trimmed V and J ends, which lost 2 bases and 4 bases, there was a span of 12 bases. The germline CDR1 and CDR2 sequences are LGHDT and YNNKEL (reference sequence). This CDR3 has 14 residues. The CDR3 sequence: CASSQTAGTYEQYF. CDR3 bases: TGTGCCAGCAGCCAAACCGCGGGGACTTACGAGCAGTACTTC.

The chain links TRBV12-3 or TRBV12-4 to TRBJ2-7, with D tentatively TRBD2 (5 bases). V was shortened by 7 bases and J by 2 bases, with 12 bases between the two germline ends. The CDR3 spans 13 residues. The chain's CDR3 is CASTPGSTYEQYF. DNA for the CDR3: TGTGCCAGCACCCCGGGGTCCACCTACGAGCAGTACTTC.